This TCR beta chain comes out of a study of CD8 T cells in Susac syndrome. Germline-derived CDR1 and CDR2 are GTSNPN and SVGIG (reference sequence). There are 12 residues in the CDR3. Deletions cut 2 bases from V and 6 bases from J, with 7 bases between. RNA totalling about 0.5 to 1 ug underwent reverse transcription with random hexamers. Via MiXCR, TCRdb re-called the immunoSEQ multiplex PCR reads, giving one row per CDR3 protein. The sample lists under 550,000 distinct CDR3 sequences; roughly 85% were seen once. The source is a human donor with multiple sclerosis. The material sequenced was CD8+ T cells from PBMCs. The rearrangement uses TRBV30 and TRBJ2-2; tentatively, D is TRBD2 (5 bases). This CDR3 reads CAWSKRAGELFF. The CDR3 DNA is TGTGCCTGGAGTAAGAGGGCCGGGGAGCTGTTTTTT. Variable domain in full (rest from reference TRBV30 and TRBJ2-2): SQTIHQWPATLVQPVGSPLSLECTVEGTSNPNLYWYRQAAGRGLQLLFYSVGIGQISSEVPQNLSASRPQDRQFILSSKKLLLSDSGFYLCAWSKRAGELFFGEGSRLTVL.